These 17 T cell receptor beta chains were sequenced from one sample in a study of T cells in Graves' hyperthyroidism and ophthalmopathy. TCR beta CDR3 region amplification was performed from RNA transcripts. Carried out on the TCR CDR3, a first-round RT-PCR used the HTBI primer set. MiXCR was run by TCRdb on the multiplex PCR reads, yielding one entry per CDR3 protein. The data show about 98,000 distinct CDR3 sequences, roughly 40% seen once. Specimen: peripheral blood or thyroid tissue (not recorded which). The receptors here all came from a woman aged 25-40 years with Graves' hyperthyroidism.

This clonotype showed up many times. V is TRBV6-5 and J is TRBJ2-7; D is uncertain. CDR3 size: 12 residues. V lost 4 bases and J 3 bases, leaving 7 bases between the germline ends. Germline loops: CDR1 MNHEY, CDR2 SVGAGI. Written as DNA, the CDR3 is TGTGCCAGCAGTTTTTCCTACTACGAGCAGTACTTC. This translates into CASSFSYYEQYF.

The chain uses TRBV20-1 and TRBJ1-1; 7 bases are shared with TRBD1. Germline lookup yields CDR1 DFQATT and CDR2 SNEGSKA (reference sequence). This CDR3 contains 11 residues. The CDR3, as DNA: TGCAGCGTTGAAGGGGGCAGGGAAACTTTCTTT. Amino acid sequence: CSVEGGRETFF.

This clonotype occurred many times. A much bigger clone sits one base away, suggesting this may be a read error. The chain joins TRBV20-1 to TRBJ2-5, with D perhaps matching TRBD1 (6 bases). Trimming took 4 bases from V and 7 from J, leaving 16 bases between them. Germline V CDR1 and CDR2: DFQATT, SNEGSKA (reference sequence). The CDR3 is made up of 13 amino acids. The CDR3 sequence is CSANMGAYGTQYF. Here the CDR3 DNA reads TGCAGTGCTAATATGGGGGCGTATGGGACCCAGTACTTC.

This clonotype was observed many times. This chain connects TRBV24-1 to TRBJ1-5; a possible D gene is TRBD1 (6 bases). The last part of the DNA fits TRBJ2-3 better; the J call may be wrong. The CDR3 covers 19 residues. The germline V gene has CDR1 KGHDR and CDR2 SFDVKD. CDR3 protein: CATSDPRGQALRANQPQYF. CDR3 bases: TGTGCCACCAGTGATCCTCGGGGACAAGCGCTGCGGGCTAATCAGCCCCAGTATTTT.

Points on this clonotype: A single base separates this from a much larger clone, so it may be a read error. This rearrangement joins TRBV20-1 to TRBJ2-2; 8 bases are a match to TRBD2. Per germline, CDR1 DFQATT and CDR2 SNEGSKA (reference sequence). The CDR3 spans 17 residues. In DNA, the CDR3 is TGCAGTGCTAGATTTCGGGGGACTAGAGGCTCCACCGGGGCGCTGTCTTTT. This gives the protein CSARFRGTRGSTGALSF.

The chain uses TRBV30 and TRBJ2-3; the D is unclear. CDR3 length: 13 residues. CDR1 is GTSNPN, CDR2 SVGIG, per germline (reference sequence). V was trimmed by 1 base and J by 4 bases, leaving 9 bases between them. The CDR3 coding sequence is TGTGCCTGGAGTGCAACCACCGCAGATACGCAGTATTTT. Amino acids: CAWSATTADTQYF.

This clonotype was counted at least ten times. The V gene is TRBV7-9, the J gene TRBJ1-1, with D possibly matching TRBD1 (6 bases). With 6 bases removed from V and 5 bases from J, the gap between germline ends came to 13 bases. The CDR3 is 13 amino acids. Per germline, CDR1 SEHNR and CDR2 FQNEAQ (reference sequence). CDR3 residues: CASSVEGGTEAFF. In nucleotides, the CDR3 is TGTGCCAGCAGTGTTGAAGGGGGGACTGAAGCTTTCTTT.

This sequence joins TRBV21-1 and TRBJ2-5; the table's D gene call, TRBD2, was not cross checked with the DNA. TRBV21-1 is deemed a pseudogene. The CDR3 spans 15 residues. The DNA of the CDR3 is TGTGCCAGCAGCAGGACGGGACTAGCGAAAGAGACCCAGTACTTC. Its protein product is CASSRTGLAKETQYF.

This clonotype was picked up many times. The genes are TRBV27 and TRBJ1-5; TRBD1 is a possible D gene (5 bases). Germline lookup yields CDR1 MNHEY and CDR2 SMNVEV (reference sequence). The V and J ends lost 2 bases and 4 bases respectively, with 12 bases between them. The CDR3 sequence is 15 residues long. For the CDR3, the DNA is TGTGCCAGCAGTTTAATGCAGGGAGAGAATCAGCCCCAGCATTTT. Its translation is CASSLMQGENQPQHF.

There are many counts of this clonotype. This sequence joins TRBV11-3 and TRBJ2-2, with TRBD2 identical over 10 bases. With 5 bases clipped from V and 4 bases from J, the junction kept 7 bases outside the gene matches. Germline V gives CDR1 SGHNT, CDR2 YENEEA. This CDR3 has 16 amino acids. CDR3 loop: CASSDRAGGITGELFF. For the CDR3, the DNA is TGTGCCAGCAGCGACAGAGCGGGAGGGATCACCGGGGAGCTGTTTTTT.

This clonotype came up many times. This sequence joins TRBV5-6 and TRBJ1-5, with 8 positions matching TRBD1. Germline CDR1 is SGHDT and CDR2 is YYEEEE. J gave up 0 bases and V 4 bases, and 12 bases lay outside the gene matches. CDR3 length: 18 residues. CDR3 DNA: TGTGCCAGCAGCCCAAGCGGACAGGGTCATAATAGCAATCAGCCCCAGCATTTT. Translating gives CASSPSGQGHNSNQPQHF.

This chain links TRBV19 with TRBJ2-3; 7 bases agree with TRBD2. In germline, CDR1 is LNHDA, CDR2 SQIVND (reference sequence). The V and J ends lost 3 bases and 2 bases, in that order; junction bases with no gene match: 5. The length of the CDR3 is 15 residues. The CDR3 reads CASSMLREYTDTQYF. Written as DNA, the CDR3 is TGTGCCAGTAGTATGTTGCGGGAGTACACAGATACGCAGTATTTT.

This clonotype was observed once. CDR3 bases: TGTGCCAGCACCGCTGACAGGGTTGGCACAGATACGCAGTATTTT. Translation: CASTADRVGTDTQYF. J is TRBJ2-3 and V is TRBV2, with TRBD1 matching over 7 bases. J lost 1 base, V lost 7 bases, and 8 bases had no gene match. The CDR3 runs to 15 residues. Per germline, CDR1 SNHLY and CDR2 FYNNEI.

This clonotype was recorded at least ten times. The CDR3: CASSLGTSGGHTDTQYF. As DNA, the CDR3 is TGTGCCAGCAGCTTAGGGACTAGCGGGGGACACACAGATACGCAGTATTTT. This rearrangement joins TRBV11-2 to TRBJ2-3, with 13 bases lining up with TRBD2. The V gene's germline CDR1 is SGHAT and CDR2 FQNNGV. V dropped 1 base and J dropped 2; count of bases not matched to a gene: 3. This CDR3 is 17 amino acids long.

The V call is TRBV5-6, the J call TRBJ1-6; 10 nucleotides agree with TRBD1. V lost 4 bases to trimming and J lost 8 bases; unmatched junction nucleotides: 9. Germline CDR1 is SGHDT and CDR2 is YYEEEE. This CDR3 spans 16 amino acids. The CDR3 spells CASSQLGQGVYSPLHF. DNA of the CDR3: TGTGCCAGCAGCCAACTAGGACAGGGGGTATATTCACCCCTCCACTTT.

Ten or more counts support this clonotype. The chain combines TRBV2 with TRBJ2-2; 9 bases match TRBD1. This CDR3 has 15 amino acids. The germline V gene has CDR1 SNHLY and CDR2 FYNNEI. J lost 4 bases, V lost 4 bases, and 4 bases had no gene match. This CDR3 is CASSGTGAATGELFF. The CDR3 nucleotides read TGTGCCAGCAGTGGGACAGGGGCGGCCACCGGGGAGCTGTTTTTT.

As for this clonotype: Here the CDR3 omits its conserved ending phenylalanine or tryptophan, so a read error is the likely source. The rearrangement joins TRBV7-2 to TRBJ1-3; D is ambiguous. The CDR3 totals 14 residues. The V gene lost 1 base and the J gene lost 9 bases, with 13 bases spanning the gap. Germline V CDR1 and CDR2: SGHTA, FQGNSA. CDR3: CASSLGHSESTIYL. The DNA of the CDR3 is TGTGCCAGCAGCTTAGGTCACTCTGAAAGCACCATATATCTT.